A single sample is the source of the 13 T cell receptor beta chains below, sequenced in a study of regulatory T cells in long-lasting Graves disease. Documented time point: persistent/refractory GD, antithyroid drugs over 5 years with positive TRAb. With RNA extracted from PBMCs as input, the TCR library was made. Sequencing libraries for TCR beta were prepared with iRepertoire HTBI primers and Arm-PCR of CDR3 regions. In TCRdb, the multiplex PCR reads were re-called with MiXCR into one record per CDR3 protein. Of roughly 360,000 distinct CDR3 sequences in the sample, roughly 25% were seen once. The sample consisted of peripheral blood mononuclear cells (PBMCs), taken when the disease was refractory, from a patient treated with antithyroid drugs. Receptor source: a woman in her thirties or forties with Graves disease.

Comments on this clonotype: A much larger clone lies a single base off, so this may be a read error. The rearrangement links TRBV28 to TRBJ2-7, with a weak D call TRBD1 (7 bases). Germline-derived CDR1 and CDR2 are MDHEN and SYDVKM. V lost 8 bases and J 2 bases, leaving 19 bases between the germline ends. The CDR3 is 15 residues long. This CDR3 reads CASGGWAGGTYEQYF. Written as DNA, the CDR3 is TGTGCCAGCGGTGGCTGGGCAGGGGGGACCTACGAGCAGTACTTC.

This clonotype was recorded once. Given a much more abundant clone one base away, this may be a read error. This chain links TRBV6-1 with TRBJ1-1; D is perhaps TRBD1 (5 bases). This CDR3 has 16 residues. V was shortened by 7 bases and J by 6 bases, with 24 bases between the two germline ends. In germline, CDR1 is MNHNS, CDR2 SASEGT. The CDR3 region is CASNPLPGTRSPEAFF. CDR3 coding DNA: TGTGCCAGCAATCCCCTCCCCGGGACCCGGAGCCCTGAAGCTTTCTTT.

There are many counts of this clonotype. The chain is built from TRBV28 and TRBJ2-7; TRBD2 agrees at 9 bases. Germline V CDR1 and CDR2: MDHEN, SYDVKM. V was pared by 7 bases and J by 6 bases, with 7 bases of the junction left unmatched. CDR3 length equals 13 residues. The CDR3, as DNA: TGTGCCAGCACGGCGGGAGGGTTGTTCGAGCAGTACTTC. Its translation is CASTAGGLFEQYF.

This clonotype was detected many times. The chain has TRBV12-3 or TRBV12-4 and TRBJ1-6, with D perhaps matching TRBD1 (5 bases). The CDR3 is 12 residues long. Trimming pared 11 bases from V and 8 bases from J, leaving 13 bases between. In nucleotides, the CDR3 is TGTGCCGCTCGACAGAACGATTCACCCCTCCACTTT. It yields the protein CAARQNDSPLHF.

The CDR3 here is CASSRGQGLGQPQHF. The DNA of the CDR3 is TGCGCCAGCAGCCGAGGACAGGGGCTGGGCCAGCCCCAGCATTTT. The rearrangement uses TRBV4-1 and TRBJ1-5; 9 nucleotides align to TRBD1. Germline V gene sequence: CDR1 MGHRA, CDR2 YSYEKL. The CDR3 is 15 residues long. After removal of 4 bases from V and 7 bases from J, the junction contained 8 bases not matched to a gene.

In its sample, this clonotype was seen a few times. CDR3 region: CASSLVRTYEQYF. The CDR3 DNA reads as TGCGCCAGCAGCTTGGTGAGGACCTACGAGCAGTACTTC. This sequence joins TRBV5-1 and TRBJ2-7, with unresolved D. Germline values: CDR1 SGHRS, CDR2 YFSETQ. V was clipped by 0 bases and J by 2 bases, with 6 bases between them. The CDR3 runs 13 residues. Using reference TRBV5-1 and TRBJ2-7 for the parts outside the CDR3, the full variable domain is KAGVTQTPRYLIKTRGQQVTLSCSPISGHRSVSWYQQTPGQGLQFLFEYFSETQRNKGNFPGRFSGRQFSNSRSEMNVSTLELGDSALYLCASSLVRTYEQYFGPGTRLTVT.

As to this clonotype: A far larger clone is off by one base, so a read error is likely. V and J are TRBV7-9 and TRBJ1-1, with 7 bases lining up with TRBD1. CDR1 and CDR2 from the germline V gene are SEHNR and FQNEAQ (reference sequence). V shed 5 bases, J shed 4 bases, and the junction held 4 bases outside the gene matches. This CDR3 has 13 amino acids. The CDR3 protein is CASSVQGSTEAFF. The CDR3 DNA reads TGTGCCAGCAGCGTACAGGGGAGCACTGAAGCTTTCTTT.

This clonotype was recorded many times. The chain uses TRBV20-1 and TRBJ2-7; 10 bases fit TRBD2. Germline values: CDR1 DFQATT, CDR2 SNEGSKA (reference sequence). This CDR3 has 15 residues. V shed 6 bases and J 2 bases; nucleotides not matched to a gene: 10. The CDR3 is CSAPGRTSGTYEQYF. CDR3 nucleotide sequence: TGCAGTGCCCCAGGTAGGACTAGCGGTACCTACGAGCAGTACTTC.

This clonotype has at least ten counts. J is TRBJ2-7 and V is TRBV11-2, with TRBD1 identical over 9 bases. With V trimmed by 4 bases and J by 9 bases, 13 bases remained unmatched. The V gene's germline CDR1 is SGHAT and CDR2 FQNNGV. The CDR3 length is 15 residues. CDR3: CASSSIRDRESVQYF. The CDR3 nucleotides read TGTGCCAGCAGCTCGATCCGGGACAGGGAGTCAGTGCAGTACTTC.

In this sample, this clonotype turned up many times. CDR3 sequence (DNA): TGTGCCAGCAGTTTTGGGGGGCTGGACACTGAAGCTTTCTTT. Its protein product is CASSFGGLDTEAFF. The gene calls are TRBV28 and TRBJ1-1; TRBD1 is a possible D gene (6 bases). CDR3 length equals 14 residues. Germline loops: CDR1 MDHEN, CDR2 SYDVKM. Deletions cut 3 bases from V and 3 bases from J, with 11 bases between.

This clonotype occurred once. The chain has TRBV5-1 and TRBJ1-1, with D maybe TRBD1 (6 bases). The CDR3 spans 12 residues. From germline, CDR1 is SGHRS and CDR2 YFSETQ. Trimming shortened V by 6 bases and J by 6 bases, and 12 bases separated the two germline ends. CDR3 sequence: CASTVGGSEAFF. DNA for the CDR3: TGCGCCAGCACAGTCGGGGGCTCTGAAGCTTTCTTT.

This clonotype occurred many times. The chain links TRBV6-1 to TRBJ2-7; TRBD2 matches at 9 bases. The V gene end was trimmed by 5 bases and the J gene end by 0 bases; junction bases not matched to a gene: 5. Germline lookup yields CDR1 MNHNS and CDR2 SASEGT. The CDR3 runs to 15 residues. The CDR3 loop reads CASSRTSESSYEQYF. The DNA for the CDR3 is TGTGCCAGCAGTAGGACTAGCGAAAGCTCCTACGAGCAGTACTTC.

This clonotype was found many times. This rearrangement joins TRBV6-1 to TRBJ2-2; the match to TRBD2 covers 7 bases. Looked up from germline, CDR1 is MNHNS and CDR2 is SASEGT. The V segment lost 6 bases and the J segment 2 bases; nucleotides outside the gene matches: 12. The CDR3 spans 17 residues. The CDR3 nucleotides read TGTGCCAGCAGCCACAGGAGAACTAGCGTTAACACCGGGGAGCTGTTTTTT. Its protein is CASSHRRTSVNTGELFF.